This TCR beta chain was documented in a study of cytotoxic CD8 clonotypes in ibrutinib-treated CLL. Clones were sequenced by immunoSEQ multiplex PCR, and TCRdb holds only the in-frame ones, with some missing. The profile shows about 140,000 clones, 77% of them singletons. CDR1 and CDR2 (germline): SEHNR, FQNEAQ (reference sequence). The CDR3 spans 14 residues. Trimming took 3 bases from V and 8 from J, leaving 11 bases between them. This clone has only a few counts. The V and J genes are TRBV7-9 and TRBJ1-6; D is unresolved. This TCR came from a human donor with chronic lymphocytic leukemia. The starting material was PBMCs, obtained after 12 months of ibrutinib treatment. This CDR3 is CASSFKGIDSPLHF. In DNA, the CDR3 is TGTGCCAGCAGCTTTAAAGGGATCGATTCACCCCTCCACTTT.